The 5 T cell receptor beta chains given below trace back to one sample, sequenced in a study of T cells in Graves' hyperthyroidism and ophthalmopathy. The TCR beta CDR3 regions underwent amplification using RNA transcripts as the source. The HTBI primer set drove a first-round RT-PCR of the TCR CDR3. MiXCR, run by TCRdb on the multiplex PCR reads, gives a single entry per CDR3 protein. Among 250,000 to 300,000 distinct CDR3 sequences listed, 15% to 20% were seen once. The source material was blood. These receptors were collected from a man aged 45 to 65 with Graves' ophthalmopathy.

The chain employs TRBV12-3 or TRBV12-4 and TRBJ2-7; the match to TRBD2 covers 10 bases. The CDR3 runs 14 residues. The trim removed 6 bases at V and 3 bases at J, leaving 5 bases unmatched. The CDR3 region has the DNA TGTGCCAGCAGACCGGGACTAGCGAACTACGAGCAGTACTTC. It encodes CASRPGLANYEQYF.

This clonotype has only a few counts. The CDR3 loop reads CASSLPSGVSYEQYF. DNA of the CDR3: TGTGCCAGCAGCTTACCTAGCGGGGTCTCCTACGAGCAGTACTTC. V gene TRBV11-2 combines with J gene TRBJ2-7; TRBD2 aligns across 9 bases. The V gene end was trimmed by 2 bases and the J gene end by 0 bases; junction bases not matched to a gene: 2. This CDR3 is built from 15 residues. The germline V gene encodes CDR1 SGHAT and CDR2 FQNNGV.

This clonotype has ten or more counts. V is TRBV7-8 and J is TRBJ2-5; D is unclear. The CDR3 has 13 amino acids. Per the germline V gene, CDR1 is SGHVS and CDR2 is FQNEAQ. The germline V and J ends were trimmed by 4 bases and 3 bases, with 9 bases remaining between them. The CDR3 region is CASSSDLKETQYF. DNA of the CDR3: TGTGCCAGCAGCTCAGACTTAAAAGAGACCCAGTACTTC.

Details on this clonotype: A much larger clone differs by one base, so this may be a read error. This chain joins TRBV11-3 and TRBJ2-5; D remains ambiguous. V lost 2 bases, J lost 4 bases, and 8 bases lay in between. Germline CDR1 reads SGHNT; CDR2 reads YENEEA. The length of the CDR3 is 13 residues. The CDR3 region is CASSLNSRETQYF. DNA for the CDR3: TGTGCCAGCAGCTTAAATTCGCGAGAGACCCAGTACTTC. Based on the CDR3 plus reference TRBV11-3 and TRBJ2-5, the full variable domain is EAGVVQSPRYKIIEKKQPVAFWCNPISGHNTLYWYLQNLGQGPELLIRYENEEAVDDSQLPKDRFSAERLKGVDSTLKIQPAELGDSAVYLCASSLNSRETQYFGPGTRLLVL.

The table lists this clonotype with many counts. The chain couples TRBV28 to TRBJ2-3, with 7 nucleotides matching TRBD2. Germline V gene data show CDR1 as MDHEN and CDR2 as SYDVKM. V was pared by 2 bases and J by 3 bases, with 17 bases of the junction left unmatched. CDR3 length: 19 residues. As DNA, the CDR3 is TGTGCCAGCAGTTTAGTGGGAGGGATATCGGTCCAGAAAACAGATACGCAGTATTTT. Translating gives CASSLVGGISVQKTDTQYF.